The TCR beta chain under discussion was sequenced for a study of blood T cell repertoires in COVID-19 (dated by TCRdb to the early 2020s). At the level of the whole study: Samples from collaborators originated in the United States, Italy and Spain and spanned both the acute and convalescent phases of COVID-19. The prospective study material was composed of cDNA or gDNA derived from T cells, B-cell-depleted T cells, or PBMCs. Subjects who had been exposed to COVID-19, were actively infected with it, or had recovered from it provided the deeply sampled blood TCRbeta repertoires that made up the dataset. A freely available public database, intended as a resource for researchers studying the immune response to SARS-CoV-2, is where the repertoires were released. Samples came from the ongoing ImmuneRACE study (first 160 participants) plus 1,254 subjects from 6 global collaborators. Nearly every sample came with metadata listing a de-identified subject ID, COVID-19 status, age in years and sex. HLA class I and class II types, where available, came from metadata supplied by the sample provider rather than from assay-based typing.

On the study overall, not on this receptor specifically: The quantity of clinical and demographic metadata differed by source and by participant and was supplied without curation.

TCRbeta CDR3 regions were amplified from genomic DNA using the immunoSEQ Assay, a bias-controlled multiplex PCR. Turning to the authors' computational methods: Nucleated cell counts per sample were estimated from amplification of reference gene primers within the assay. To quantify the absolute abundance of each unique TCRbeta CDR3 rearrangement, sequence reads were collapsed and filtered. For each sample, productive Simpson clonality was calculated as the square root of Simpson's diversity index across productive rearrangements. Imported from immuneACCESS, the table was reduced by TCRdb to in-frame sequences with V and J called. These copies leave out some clones; in studies compared against another copy, an unresolved V gene accounts for under half, and the cause of the remainder is not known. Clone size and V and J calls were adopted from that table, with D and trimming inferred from the DNA. This sample has 40,000 to 50,000 clones in its table, and approximately 83% of those were observed once. The ten most abundant clones make up 35% to 55% of the sample.

Collaborating institutions collected whole blood in K2EDTA tubes following their own protocols. For TCRbeta analysis, collaborators shipped samples in one of three forms: frozen whole blood, isolated PBMCs, or DNA extracted from either of those sample types. The sample holds a few counts of this clone. Its antigen has not been determined. Base qualities were left out, and no much larger clone turns up one base away. V gives up 3 bases and J gives up 4 bases, and the segment between their germline ends measures 18 bases. The CDR3, from cysteine to phenylalanine, totals 17 residues. The entry retains the CDR3 DNA only, 51 bases that are in frame from base 1. Taken from the germline V gene, the CDR1 and CDR2 loops are SGHVS and FQNEAQ.

The chain couples TRBV7-8 to TRBJ2-2, with the D gene uncertain. The TCR was taken from a woman of 80 years or more with acute or convalescent COVID-19. Source material: peripheral blood. The DNA sequence is given as TGTGCCAGCAGCTTTGTAGGCAGCGCACCGGGCACCGGGGAGCTGTTTTTT. Translated, this gives CASSFVGSAPGTGELFF.